The T cell receptor beta chain under discussion was sequenced for a study of Ad26.COV2.S vaccination and SARS-CoV-2 variants. The overall study: The donor was enrolled in the Ad26.COV2.S arm of the COV1001 trial.

This CDR3 comprises 16 residues. The table came from immunoSEQ multiplex PCR; TCRdb's copy has only in-frame clones and leaves some out. Of over 400,000 clones listed, nearly 90% are singletons. Regarding treatment: some 19 received Ad26.COV2.S at low or high dose, single or two shots; a few received placebo; per-sample allocation not given. Material that was analyzed had been drawn on day 63 after the first vaccine or placebo injection. Sequences were derived from peripheral blood, sampled in a trial of Ad26.COV2.S vaccine versus placebo. The clonotype originates from a person aged 18-60 years who received the Ad26.COV2.S COVID-19 vaccine or a placebo. The chain recombines TRBV21-1 with TRBJ1-3. TRBV21-1 is reported as a pseudogene. CDR3 in DNA: TGTGCCAGCGGTTCAAGACTCCGCCGTGATGGAAACACCATATATTTT. It specifies CASGSRLRRDGNTIYF.